These 13 T cell receptor beta chains were sequenced from one sample in a study of cytomegalovirus exposure and HLA in healthy donors. Vbeta (60) and Jbeta (13) primers were used in the PCR. The table came from immunoSEQ multiplex PCR; TCRdb's copy has only in-frame clones and leaves some out. The sample consists of 140,000 to 150,000 clones, 80% of them appearing once. The specimen was PBMCs. The receptor set was obtained from a man aged 35-49 years in good health and CMV-seronegative.

The rearrangement links TRBV28 to TRBJ1-1; perhaps TRBD1 as D (5 bases). There are 11 residues in the CDR3. Trimming took off 3 bases at V and 8 bases at J, with 7 bases between the two ends. Germline CDR1 reads MDHEN; CDR2 reads SYDVKM. The DNA of the CDR3 is TGTGCCAGCAGTTTCGACAGCGAAGCTTTCTTT. It is translated as CASSFDSEAFF.

The rearrangement uses TRBV7-2 and TRBJ1-5; 9 nucleotides align to TRBD1. The CDR3 length is 13 residues. Germline lookup yields CDR1 SGHTA and CDR2 FQGNSA. The junction had 6 bases not matched to a gene; V was cut back by 1 base and J by 14 bases. The CDR3 bases are TGTGCCAGCAGCTTAGTTACCGGGACAGGGAAGCATTTT. Amino acids: CASSLVTGTGKHF.

The chain couples TRBV9 to TRBJ2-5, with D possibly being TRBD1 (6 bases). The CDR3 totals 14 residues. The germline V and J ends were trimmed by 3 bases and 1 base, with 10 bases remaining between them. The germline V gene encodes CDR1 SGDLS and CDR2 YYNGEE. CDR3 DNA: TGTGCCAGCAGCGCCGTGGGGGCCCAAGAGACCCAGTACTTC. Translating it yields CASSAVGAQETQYF.

This clone was found a few times. Written as DNA, the CDR3 is TGTGCCAGCAGCTTAGGGGTTGACGGGGAGACCCAGTACTTC. Its translation: CASSLGVDGETQYF. The genes are TRBV7-6 and TRBJ2-5; D gene uncertain. V was cut by 1 base and J by 5 bases, with 11 bases left in between. There are 14 residues in the CDR3. The germline CDR1 and CDR2 sequences are SGHVS and FNYEAQ.

The chain is built from TRBV13 and TRBJ2-7; no clear D gene. Germline V gene lookup returns CDR1 PRHDT and CDR2 FYEKMQ (reference sequence). This CDR3 region has 13 residues. V was clipped by 3 bases and J by 5 bases, with 11 bases between them. As DNA, the CDR3 is TGTGCCAGCAGCTTCGATAGTCAGGACGAGCAGTACTTC. Amino acids: CASSFDSQDEQYF.

The chain uses TRBV10-1 and TRBJ2-3; 11 bases map to TRBD2. The CDR3 consists of 16 residues. CDR1 is WNHNN and CDR2 is SYGVQD in the germline V gene (reference sequence). The junction had 6 bases not matched to a gene; V was cut back by 5 bases and J by 2 bases. Here the CDR3 reads CASSPTSGAPTDTQYF. CDR3 nucleotides: TGCGCCAGCAGTCCGACTAGCGGGGCACCCACAGATACGCAGTATTTT.

The V call is TRBV18, the J call TRBJ1-4, with a possible D match to TRBD1 (6 bases). The CDR3 extends over 17 amino acids. The V and J ends lost 2 bases and 0 bases respectively, with 13 bases between them. Germline V gives CDR1 KGHSH, CDR2 LQKENI. This chain's CDR3 is CASSPDRHHATNEKLFF. DNA for the CDR3: TGTGCCAGCTCACCAGACAGGCACCATGCAACTAATGAAAAACTGTTTTTT.

The genes are TRBV5-4 and TRBJ2-2, with 13 bases identical to TRBD2. Germline V CDR1 and CDR2: SGHNT, YYREEE (reference sequence). V lost 6 bases and J lost 8; bases outside the gene matches: 4. The CDR3 contains 14 residues. The CDR3 region is CASKLAGGSGELFF. The CDR3 region has the DNA TGTGCCAGCAAACTAGCGGGGGGGTCTGGGGAGCTGTTTTTT.

J is TRBJ2-5 and V is TRBV10-3; 10 nucleotides line up with TRBD1. The V and J ends lost 5 bases and 5 bases, in that order; junction bases with no gene match: 5. This CDR3 has 14 residues. CDR1 and CDR2 (germline): ENHRY, SYGVKD. For the CDR3, the DNA is TGTGCCATCAGTAGACAGGGGGCTGGGGAGACCCAGTACTTC. Protein product: CAISRQGAGETQYF.

The chain combines TRBV27 with TRBJ2-5; possible D gene TRBD2, 5 bases. From germline, CDR1 is MNHEY and CDR2 SMNVEV (reference sequence). The CDR3 sequence is 14 residues long. V was clipped by 6 bases and J by 1 base, with 12 bases between them. DNA of the CDR3: TGTGCCAGCAGCCAGGACTGGGGCCAAGAGACCCAGTACTTC. Translation: CASSQDWGQETQYF.

This clone showed up just a few times. J is TRBJ2-3 and V is TRBV7-9, with 9 positions matching TRBD2. The junction had 11 bases not matched to a gene; V was cut back by 5 bases and J by 5 bases. The CDR3 runs to 16 residues. From germline, CDR1 is SEHNR and CDR2 FQNEAQ (reference sequence). The CDR3 DNA sequence: TGTGCCAGCAGCCCAGAGGCGGGGGGGCTTGTAGATACGCAGTATTTT. It is translated as CASSPEAGGLVDTQYF.

There are a few counts of this clone. This chain uses TRBV5-6 with TRBJ1-4, with D perhaps TRBD1 (5 bases). V shed 2 bases and J shed 7 bases, with 9 bases lying between them. Germline CDR1 SGHDT, CDR2 YYEEEE. The CDR3 contains 13 residues. CDR3 in DNA: TGTGCCAGCAGCTTCGGGACTCGTGAAAAACTGTTTTTT. This encodes CASSFGTREKLFF. The whole variable domain, remainder taken from reference TRBV5-6 and TRBJ1-4, is DAGVTQSPTHLIKTRGQQVTLRCSPKSGHDTVSWYQQALGQGPQFIFQYYEEEERQRGNFPDRFSGHQFPNYSSELNVNALLLGDSALYLCASSFGTREKLFFGSGTQLSVL.

The DNA of the CDR3 is TGCAGCGCGTACAGGGAGGGCTATGGCTACACCTTC. Protein sequence: CSAYREGYGYTF. The chain couples TRBV29-1 to TRBJ1-2, with a weak D call TRBD1 (6 bases). Trimming removed 7 bases at V and 4 bases at J, with 13 bases between. The length of the CDR3 is 12 residues. Germline V CDR1 and CDR2: SQVTM, ANQGSEA.